This paragraph covers one TCR beta chain sequence. The target antigen is unknown. V dropped 2 bases and J dropped 2 bases, with 7 bases sitting between them. The CDR3 length is 12 residues. Germline V gene sequence: CDR1 DFQATT, CDR2 SNEGSKA (reference sequence). The data were taken from a study of identical twins' blood T cells. Broader study findings: Each donor's most abundant TCRbeta clonotypes shared more CDR3 sequences with her twin than unrelated donors. Shared CDR3 clonotype counts between two donors mainly tracked the product of their cloneset sizes, twins included. Twins reportedly had markedly more similar V usage than unrelated donors, even among out-of-frame TCRbeta clonotypes.

Both ends of each TCR cDNA library bore sample-specific barcodes. TCRdb processed the 5' RACE reads anew with MiXCR; each CDR3 protein has one entry. The table shows 350,000 to 400,000 distinct CDR3 sequences, with 28% occurring only once. This chain connects TRBV20-1 to TRBJ2-7, with D tentatively TRBD2 (5 bases). This clonotype was sampled from a woman aged 18 to 55 in good health. The sequencing input was PBMCs. CDR3 in DNA: TGCAGTGCTAGACGGGGAGCCTACGAGCAGTACTTC. Protein sequence: CSARRGAYEQYF.